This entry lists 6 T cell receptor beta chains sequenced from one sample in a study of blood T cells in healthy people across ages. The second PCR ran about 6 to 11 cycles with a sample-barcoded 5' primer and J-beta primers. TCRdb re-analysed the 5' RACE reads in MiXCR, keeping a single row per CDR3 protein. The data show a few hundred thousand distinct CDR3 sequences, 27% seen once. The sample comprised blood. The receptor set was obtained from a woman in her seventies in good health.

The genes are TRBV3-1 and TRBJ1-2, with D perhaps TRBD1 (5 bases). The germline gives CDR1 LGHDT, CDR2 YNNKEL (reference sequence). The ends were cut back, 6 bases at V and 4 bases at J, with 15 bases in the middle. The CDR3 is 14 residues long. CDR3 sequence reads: CASSQEEDTYGYTF. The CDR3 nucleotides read TGTGCCAGCAGTCAGGAGGAGGACACCTATGGCTACACCTTC.

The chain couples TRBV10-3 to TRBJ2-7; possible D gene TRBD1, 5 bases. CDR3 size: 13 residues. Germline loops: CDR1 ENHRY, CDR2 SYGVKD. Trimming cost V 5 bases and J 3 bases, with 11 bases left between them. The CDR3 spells CAISISDNYEQYF. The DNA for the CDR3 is TGTGCCATCAGTATTTCGGACAACTACGAGCAGTACTTC.

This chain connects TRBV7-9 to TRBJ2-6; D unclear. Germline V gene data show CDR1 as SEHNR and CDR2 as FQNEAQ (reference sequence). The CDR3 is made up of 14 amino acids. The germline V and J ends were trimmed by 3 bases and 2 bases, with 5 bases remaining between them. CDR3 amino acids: CASSFTAGANVLTF. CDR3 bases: TGTGCCAGCAGCTTTACTGCTGGGGCCAACGTCCTGACTTTC. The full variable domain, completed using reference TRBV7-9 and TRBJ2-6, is DTGVSQNPRHKITKRGQNVTFRCDPISEHNRLYWYRQTLGQGPEFLTYFQNEAQLEKSRLLSDRFSAERPKGSFSTLEIQRTEQGDSAMYLCASSFTAGANVLTFGAGSRLTVL.

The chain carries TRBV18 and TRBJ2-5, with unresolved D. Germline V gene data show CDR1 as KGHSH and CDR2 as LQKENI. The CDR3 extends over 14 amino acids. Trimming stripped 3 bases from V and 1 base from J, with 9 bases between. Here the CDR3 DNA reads TGTGCCAGCTCACCCCAAGGGTTCCAAGAGACCCAGTACTTC. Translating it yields CASSPQGFQETQYF.

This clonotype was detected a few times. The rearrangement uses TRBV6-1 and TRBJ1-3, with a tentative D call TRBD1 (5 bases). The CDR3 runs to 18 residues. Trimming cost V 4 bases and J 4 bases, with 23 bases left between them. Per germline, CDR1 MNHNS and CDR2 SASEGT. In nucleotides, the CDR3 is TGTGCCAGCAGTGGGGAGGGACGGAGCCGTTTATTGGGAAACACCATATATTTT. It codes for CASSGEGRSRLLGNTIYF.

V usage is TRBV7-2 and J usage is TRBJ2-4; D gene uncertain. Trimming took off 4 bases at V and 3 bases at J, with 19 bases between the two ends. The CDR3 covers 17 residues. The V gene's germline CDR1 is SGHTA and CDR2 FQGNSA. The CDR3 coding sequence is TGTGCCAGCAGCTCATTGGTGAGCCCAATCGGCAAAAACATTCAGTACTTC. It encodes CASSSLVSPIGKNIQYF.